This T cell receptor beta chain is from a study of blood T cells in healthy people across ages. General study results and limits: While age rose, TCR beta diversity per million T cells dropped in a roughly linear way. Diversity figures based on one million T cells were deemed too low.

Peripheral blood was drawn, around 9.4 milliliters per donor. Only a few counts were recorded for this clonotype. Its target is unknown. A second about 7 to 11 cycle PCR used barcoded and J-beta primers. Any given sample supplied a minimum of 2.5 million CDR3-containing paired-end reads. Via MiXCR, TCRdb re-called the 5' RACE reads, giving one row per CDR3 protein. The table has 850,000 to 1,000,000 distinct CDR3 sequences, approximately 49% seen once. Trimming took 4 bases from V and 2 from J, leaving 13 bases between them. Germline CDR1 SGDLS, CDR2 YYNGEE. The CDR3 length is 14 residues. The TCR comes from a man aged 25-45 years in good health. The chain combines TRBV9 with TRBJ2-7; tentative D call: TRBD2 (6 bases). The material sequenced was blood. The CDR3 sequence is CASSPWEDPYEQYF. CDR3 in DNA: TGTGCCAGCAGCCCTTGGGAGGACCCCTACGAGCAGTACTTC.